This T cell receptor (beta chain) was identified during a study of somatic mutations in cytotoxic T cells in rheumatoid arthritis. In the study overall: It was right after diagnosis, before any treatment, that patient blood (roughly 30 ml EDTA) was drawn.

Some clones are missing from TCRdb's copy, which holds only in-frame ones; the method was immunoSEQ multiplex PCR. The sample has thousands of clones, roughly 74% seen once; the top ten hold over 55%. The CDR3 length is 16 residues. The germline gives CDR1 KGHSH, CDR2 LQKENI. V shed 0 bases and J 6 bases; nucleotides not matched to a gene: 7. The investigators isolated CD4+ and CD8+ cells by positive magnetic bead selection and checked their purity by flow cytometry. The sample consisted of CD8+ T cells sorted from blood, taken at a follow-up visit. This TCR was sampled from a man aged 40-55 years with rheumatoid arthritis. The chain recombines TRBV18 with TRBJ2-1; the match to TRBD2 covers 8 bases. CDR3 sequence: CASSPPGREGSNEQFF. The CDR3 nucleotides are TGTGCCAGCTCACCACCGGGTCGGGAGGGATCCAATGAGCAGTTCTTC.